This T cell receptor beta chain appears in the sequencing data of a study of vaccination effects on CD4 cells after COVID-19. The CDR3 length is 14 residues. Germline assignment: CDR1 MNHEY and CDR2 SVGAGI. V lost 5 bases and J lost 3; bases outside the gene matches: 4. On this clone itself: Antigen unknown.

TCRdb's table, derived via immunoSEQ multiplex PCR, lists solely in-frame clones and lacks some. There are around 23,000 clones in the sample; more than 70% occur only once, and around 10% lies in the top ten. With the ViraFEST assay, the study expanded antigen-specific CD4+ T cells using viral peptide pools, then sequenced them. Culture proceeded for about ten days, and CD4+ T cells were then isolated. Each participant received a vaccine that was either BNT162b2 or mRNA-1273, given as two doses. This receptor was obtained from a human donor who received a COVID-19 vaccine. This specimen was CD4+ T cells from PBMCs cultured with HCoV-229E spike peptides, taken after COVID-19 vaccination. The chain couples TRBV6-5 to TRBJ1-2; the match to TRBD1 covers 9 bases. This CDR3 is CASSRDRDDYGYTF. Here the CDR3 DNA reads TGTGCCAGCAGTCGGGACAGGGACGACTATGGCTACACCTTC.